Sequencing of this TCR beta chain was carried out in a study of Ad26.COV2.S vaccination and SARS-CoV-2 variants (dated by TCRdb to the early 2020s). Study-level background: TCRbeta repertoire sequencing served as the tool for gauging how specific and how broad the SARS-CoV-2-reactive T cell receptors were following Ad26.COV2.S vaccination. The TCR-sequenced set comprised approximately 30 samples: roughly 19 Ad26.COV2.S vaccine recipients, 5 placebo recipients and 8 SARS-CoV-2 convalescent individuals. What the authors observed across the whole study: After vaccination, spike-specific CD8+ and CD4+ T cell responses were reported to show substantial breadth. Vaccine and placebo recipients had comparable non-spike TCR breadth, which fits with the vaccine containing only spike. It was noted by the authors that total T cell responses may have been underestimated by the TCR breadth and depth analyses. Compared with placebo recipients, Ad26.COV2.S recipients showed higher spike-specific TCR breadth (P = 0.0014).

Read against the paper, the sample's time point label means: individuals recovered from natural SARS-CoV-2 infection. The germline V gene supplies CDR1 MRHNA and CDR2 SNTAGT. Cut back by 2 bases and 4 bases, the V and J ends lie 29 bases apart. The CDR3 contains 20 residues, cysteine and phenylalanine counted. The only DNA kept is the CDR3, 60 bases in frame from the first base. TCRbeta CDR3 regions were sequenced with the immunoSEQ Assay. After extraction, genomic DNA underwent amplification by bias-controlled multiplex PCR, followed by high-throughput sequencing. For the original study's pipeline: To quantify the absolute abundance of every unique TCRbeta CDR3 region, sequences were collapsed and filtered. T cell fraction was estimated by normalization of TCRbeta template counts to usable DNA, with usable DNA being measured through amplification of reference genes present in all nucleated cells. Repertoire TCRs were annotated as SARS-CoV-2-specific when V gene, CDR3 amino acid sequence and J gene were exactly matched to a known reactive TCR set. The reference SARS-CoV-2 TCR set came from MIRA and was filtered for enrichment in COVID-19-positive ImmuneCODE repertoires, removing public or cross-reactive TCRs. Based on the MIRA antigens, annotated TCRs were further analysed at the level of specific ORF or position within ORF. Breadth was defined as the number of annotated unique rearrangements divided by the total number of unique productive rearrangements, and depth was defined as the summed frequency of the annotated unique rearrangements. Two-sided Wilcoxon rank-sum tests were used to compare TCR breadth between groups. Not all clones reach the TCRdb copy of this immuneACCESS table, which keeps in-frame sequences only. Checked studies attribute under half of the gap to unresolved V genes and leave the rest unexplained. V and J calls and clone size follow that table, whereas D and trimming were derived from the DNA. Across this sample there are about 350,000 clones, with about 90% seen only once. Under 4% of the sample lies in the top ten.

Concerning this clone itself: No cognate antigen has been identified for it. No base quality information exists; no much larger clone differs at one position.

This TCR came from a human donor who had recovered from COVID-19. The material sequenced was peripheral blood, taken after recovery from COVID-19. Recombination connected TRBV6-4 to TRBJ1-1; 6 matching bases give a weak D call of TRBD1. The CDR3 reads CASSDLRGRGERVLGTEAFF. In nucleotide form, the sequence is TGTGCCAGCAGTGACCTCCGGGGGCGGGGGGAGCGAGTCCTGGGCACTGAAGCTTTCTTT.